Shown below are 2 T cell receptor beta chains from a single sample sequenced in a study of blood T cell repertoires in COVID-19. Some clones are missing from TCRdb's copy, which holds only in-frame ones; the method was immunoSEQ multiplex PCR. The table includes approximately 300,000 clones, roughly 85% detected once. The sequenced sample was PBMCs or T cells enriched from blood (not recorded which). The receptors come from a woman aged 30 to 39 who had recovered from COVID-19.

In DNA form, the CDR3 reads TGTGCCAGCAATATACAGGGGTTAAATCAGCCCCAGCATTTT. Amino acids: CASNIQGLNQPQHF. The V call is TRBV9, the J call TRBJ1-5; 7 bases agree with TRBD1. Germline values: CDR1 SGDLS, CDR2 YYNGEE. V shed 6 bases and J 4 bases; nucleotides not matched to a gene: 7. The CDR3 spans 14 residues.

This chain links TRBV11-3 with TRBJ2-5; 7 positions match TRBD1. The germline gives CDR1 SGHNT, CDR2 YENEEA. The ends lost 1 base at V and 4 bases at J; junction bases unmatched: 6. The CDR3 contains 15 residues. CDR3 sequence (DNA): TGTGCCAGCAGCTTAGGGCCACAGGGGCTAGAGACCCAGTACTTC. It encodes CASSLGPQGLETQYF.